Included here is one T cell receptor (beta chain) sequence, with context. Its matching antigen is unknown. Per germline, CDR1 MNHEY and CDR2 SVGAGI. V shed 8 bases and J shed 10 bases, with 18 bases lying between them. The CDR3 loop spans 14 amino acids. This sample was taken from a study of cytomegalovirus exposure and HLA in healthy donors. Study context: Unique TCR beta sequences numbering 95 million to 130 million came from around 180 million T cells in an earlier analysis. Study-wide findings and caveats: One cluster of highly shared sequence variants probably arose as a sequencing artifact. Follow-up analysis seemed to connect common viral pathogens with several of the most significant clusters identified.

The PCR used 60 Vbeta and 13 Jbeta primers. Measured with immunoSEQ multiplex PCR; TCRdb has only the in-frame clones, and not every one. The table for this sample gives about 67,000 clones. The sequence derives from a woman aged 40 to 50 in good health and CMV-seropositive. The chain carries TRBV6-5 and TRBJ1-6, with D perhaps TRBD1 (5 bases). Sample: PBMCs. The CDR3 loop reads CASQSTRGDSPLHF. As DNA, the CDR3 is TGTGCCAGCCAATCCACTCGGGGGGACTCACCCCTCCACTTT.